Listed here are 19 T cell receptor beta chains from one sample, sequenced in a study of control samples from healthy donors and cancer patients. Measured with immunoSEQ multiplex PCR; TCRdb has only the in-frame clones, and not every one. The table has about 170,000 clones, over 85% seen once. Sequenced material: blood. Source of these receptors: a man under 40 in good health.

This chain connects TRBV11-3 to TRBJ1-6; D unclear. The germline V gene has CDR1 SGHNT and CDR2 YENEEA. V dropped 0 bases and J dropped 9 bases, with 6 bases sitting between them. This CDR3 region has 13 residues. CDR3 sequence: CASSLDQISPLHF. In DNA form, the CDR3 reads TGTGCCAGCAGCTTAGATCAGATTTCACCCCTCCACTTT.

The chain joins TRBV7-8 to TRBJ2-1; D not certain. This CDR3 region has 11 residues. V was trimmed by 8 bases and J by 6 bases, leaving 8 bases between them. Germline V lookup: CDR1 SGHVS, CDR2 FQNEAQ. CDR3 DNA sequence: TGTGCCAGCTCCCAAGCCAATGAGCAGTTCTTC. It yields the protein CASSQANEQFF.

CDR3 region: CASGWGGDTQYF. The CDR3 nucleotides are TGTGCTAGTGGTTGGGGGGGAGATACGCAGTATTTT. V gene TRBV12-5 combines with J gene TRBJ2-3; 7 nucleotides match TRBD2. The V gene's germline CDR1 is LGHNT and CDR2 FRNRAP. The junction had 0 bases not matched to a gene; V was cut back by 4 bases and J by 5 bases. The CDR3 consists of 12 residues.

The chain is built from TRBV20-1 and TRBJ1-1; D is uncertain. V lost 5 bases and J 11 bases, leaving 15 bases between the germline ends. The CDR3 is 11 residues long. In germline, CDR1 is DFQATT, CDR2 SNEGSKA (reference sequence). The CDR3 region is CSAHPRTRAFF. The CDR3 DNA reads TGCAGTGCTCACCCCCGGACCCGGGCTTTCTTT.

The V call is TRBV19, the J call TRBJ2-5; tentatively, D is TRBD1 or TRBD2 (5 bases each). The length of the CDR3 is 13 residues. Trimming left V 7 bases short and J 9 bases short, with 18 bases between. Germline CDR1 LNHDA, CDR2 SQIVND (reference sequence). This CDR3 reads CASTGTADWAQYF. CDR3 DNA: TGTGCCAGTACTGGGACGGCGGACTGGGCCCAGTACTTC.

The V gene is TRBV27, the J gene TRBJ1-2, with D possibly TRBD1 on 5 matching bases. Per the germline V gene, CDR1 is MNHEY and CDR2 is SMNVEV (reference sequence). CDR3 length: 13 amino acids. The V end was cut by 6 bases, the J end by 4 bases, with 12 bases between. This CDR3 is CASSLGGAYGYTF. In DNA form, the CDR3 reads TGTGCCAGCAGCCTCGGCGGGGCCTATGGCTACACCTTC.

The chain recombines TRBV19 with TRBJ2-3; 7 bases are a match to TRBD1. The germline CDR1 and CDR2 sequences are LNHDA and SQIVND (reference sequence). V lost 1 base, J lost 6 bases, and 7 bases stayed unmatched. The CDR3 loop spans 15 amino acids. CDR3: CASSIGQGARDTQYF. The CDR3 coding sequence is TGTGCCAGTAGTATAGGACAGGGTGCCCGGGATACGCAGTATTTT.

CDR3: CASPPGTNTGELFF. In nucleotides, the CDR3 is TGTGCCAGCCCTCCCGGGACTAACACCGGGGAGCTGTTTTTT. This sequence joins TRBV25-1 and TRBJ2-2, with D tentatively TRBD2 (6 bases). The CDR3 runs 14 residues. V was trimmed by 8 bases and J by 2 bases, leaving 12 bases between them. In germline, CDR1 is MGHDK, CDR2 SYGVNS.

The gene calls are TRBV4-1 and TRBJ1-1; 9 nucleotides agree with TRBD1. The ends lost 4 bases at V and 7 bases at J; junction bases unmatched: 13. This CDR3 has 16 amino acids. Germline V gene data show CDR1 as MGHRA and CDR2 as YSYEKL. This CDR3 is CASSPTRDRAGGEAFF. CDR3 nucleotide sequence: TGCGCCAGCAGCCCCACAAGGGACAGGGCGGGTGGTGAAGCTTTCTTT.

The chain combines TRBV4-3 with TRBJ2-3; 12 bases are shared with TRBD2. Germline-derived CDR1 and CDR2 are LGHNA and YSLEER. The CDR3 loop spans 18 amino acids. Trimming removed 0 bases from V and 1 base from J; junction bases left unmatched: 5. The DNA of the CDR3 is TGCGCCAGCAGCCAAGATGAGACTAGCGGGGGCCGCACAGATACGCAGTATTTT. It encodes CASSQDETSGGRTDTQYF.

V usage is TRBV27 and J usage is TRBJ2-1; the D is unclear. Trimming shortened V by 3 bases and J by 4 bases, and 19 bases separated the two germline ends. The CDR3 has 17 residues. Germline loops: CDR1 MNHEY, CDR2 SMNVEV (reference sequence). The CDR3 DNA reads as TGTGCCAGCAGTTTGTATCGTCTTCCAGGACCTTACAATGAGCAGTTCTTC. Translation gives CASSLYRLPGPYNEQFF.

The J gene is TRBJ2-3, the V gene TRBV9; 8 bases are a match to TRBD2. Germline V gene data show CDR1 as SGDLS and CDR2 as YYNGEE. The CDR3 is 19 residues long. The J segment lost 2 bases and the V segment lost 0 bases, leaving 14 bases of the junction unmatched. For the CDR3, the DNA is TGTGCCAGCAGCGTAGACACCCAAGGAGGGGGACTAGTCACAGATACGCAGTATTTT. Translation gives CASSVDTQGGGLVTDTQYF.

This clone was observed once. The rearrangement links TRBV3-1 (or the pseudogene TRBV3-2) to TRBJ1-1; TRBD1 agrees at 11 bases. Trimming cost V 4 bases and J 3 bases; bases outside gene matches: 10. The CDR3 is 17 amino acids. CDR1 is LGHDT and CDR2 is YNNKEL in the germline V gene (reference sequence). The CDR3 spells CASSPWTGGIRDTEAFF. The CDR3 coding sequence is TGTGCCAGCAGCCCTTGGACAGGGGGCATTAGGGACACTGAAGCTTTCTTT.

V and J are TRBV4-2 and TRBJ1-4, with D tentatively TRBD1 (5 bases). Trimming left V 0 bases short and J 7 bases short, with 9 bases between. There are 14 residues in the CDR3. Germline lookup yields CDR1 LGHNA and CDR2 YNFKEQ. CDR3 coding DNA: TGTGCCAGCAGCCAAGATCGTAGGGGTGAAAAACTGTTTTTT. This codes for CASSQDRRGEKLFF.

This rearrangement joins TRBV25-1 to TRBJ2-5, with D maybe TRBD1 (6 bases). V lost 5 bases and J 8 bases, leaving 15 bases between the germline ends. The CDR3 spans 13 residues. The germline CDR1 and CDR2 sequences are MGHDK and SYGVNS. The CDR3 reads CASSYQGIVTQYF. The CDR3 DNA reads TGTGCCAGCAGTTACCAGGGGATCGTAACCCAGTACTTC.

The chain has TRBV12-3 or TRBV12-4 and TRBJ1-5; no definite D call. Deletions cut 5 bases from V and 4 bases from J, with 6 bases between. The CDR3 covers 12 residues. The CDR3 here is CASSGRNQPQHF. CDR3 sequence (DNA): TGTGCCAGCAGTGGGAGGAATCAGCCCCAGCATTTT.

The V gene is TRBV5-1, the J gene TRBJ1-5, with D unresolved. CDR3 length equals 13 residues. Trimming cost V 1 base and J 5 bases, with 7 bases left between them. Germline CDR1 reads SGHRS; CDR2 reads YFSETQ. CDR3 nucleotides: TGCGCCAGCAGCTTGACTGTGGATCAGCCCCAGCATTTT. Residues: CASSLTVDQPQHF.

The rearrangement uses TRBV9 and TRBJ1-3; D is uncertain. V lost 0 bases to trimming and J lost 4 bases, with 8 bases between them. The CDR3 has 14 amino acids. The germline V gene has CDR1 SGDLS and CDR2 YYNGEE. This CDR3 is CASSVGGGGNTIYF. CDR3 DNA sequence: TGTGCCAGCAGCGTAGGGGGAGGGGGAAACACCATATATTTT.

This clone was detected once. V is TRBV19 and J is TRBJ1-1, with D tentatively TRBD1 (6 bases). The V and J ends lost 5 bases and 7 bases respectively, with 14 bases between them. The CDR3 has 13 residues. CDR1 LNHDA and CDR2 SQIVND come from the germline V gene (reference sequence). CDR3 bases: TGTGCCAGTAGTTACAGACCGGACAGTGAAGCTTTCTTT. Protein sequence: CASSYRPDSEAFF.